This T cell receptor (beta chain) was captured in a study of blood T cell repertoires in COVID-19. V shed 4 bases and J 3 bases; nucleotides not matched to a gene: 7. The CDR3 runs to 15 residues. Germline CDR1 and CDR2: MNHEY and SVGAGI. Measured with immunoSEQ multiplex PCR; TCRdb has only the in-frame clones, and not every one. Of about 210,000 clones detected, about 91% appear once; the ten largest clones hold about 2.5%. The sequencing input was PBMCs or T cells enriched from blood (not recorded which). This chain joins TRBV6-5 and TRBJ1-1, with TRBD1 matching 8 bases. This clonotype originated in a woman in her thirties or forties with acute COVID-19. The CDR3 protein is CASSSPGQADTEAFF. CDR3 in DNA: TGTGCCAGCAGTTCCCCGGGACAGGCGGACACTGAAGCTTTCTTT.